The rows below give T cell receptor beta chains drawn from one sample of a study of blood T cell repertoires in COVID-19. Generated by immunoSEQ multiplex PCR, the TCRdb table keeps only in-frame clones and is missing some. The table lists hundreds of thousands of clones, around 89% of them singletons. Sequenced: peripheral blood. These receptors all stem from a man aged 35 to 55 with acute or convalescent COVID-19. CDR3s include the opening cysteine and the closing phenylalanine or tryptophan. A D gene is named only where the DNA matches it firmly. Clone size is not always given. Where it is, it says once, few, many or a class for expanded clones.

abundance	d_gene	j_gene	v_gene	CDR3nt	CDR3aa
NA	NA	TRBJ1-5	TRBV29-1	TGCAGCGTTGGTTACGGAGGCAATCAGCCCCAGCATTTT	CSVGYGGNQPQHF
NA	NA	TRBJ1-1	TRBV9	TGTGCCAGCAGCGTAAGACAGTATGGCACTGAAGCTTTCTTT	CASSVRQYGTEAFF
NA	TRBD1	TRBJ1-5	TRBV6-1	TGTGCCATCAGTCTCCGGGACAGTGGGAATCAGCCCCAGCATTTT	CAISLRDSGNQPQHF
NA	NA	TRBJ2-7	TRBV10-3	TGTGCCATCGCCTCACAAAATTCCTACGAGCAGTACTTC	CAIASQNSYEQYF
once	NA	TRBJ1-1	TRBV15	TGTGCCACCAGCAGAGATGGTGGGGCGCGAGCTTTCTTT	CATSRDGGARAFF
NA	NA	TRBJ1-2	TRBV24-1	TGTGCCACCAGTGATTCGGGGGGGGCAGGGCAGATCGCGCTTAACTATGGCTACACCTTC	CATSDSGGAGQIALNYGYTF
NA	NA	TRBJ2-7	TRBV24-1	TGTGCCACCCAGAGGAGCGGGACATCTTACGAGCAGTACTTC	CATQRSGTSYEQYF
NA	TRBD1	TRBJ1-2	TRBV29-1	TGCAGCGTTGTTGAGGGGGCGAACTATGGCTACACCTTC	CSVVEGANYGYTF
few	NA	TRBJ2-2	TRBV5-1	TGCGCCAGCAGCCCCGGGACTTCGAACACCGGGGAGCTGTTTTTT	CASSPGTSNTGELFF
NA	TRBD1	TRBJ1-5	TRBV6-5	TGTGCCAGCAGTTACGCAGGGGGCCAGCCCCAGCATTTT	CASSYAGGQPQHF
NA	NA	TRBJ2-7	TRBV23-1	TGCGCCAGCAGAACACAGGGACCTCACTACGAGCAGTACTTC	CASRTQGPHYEQYF
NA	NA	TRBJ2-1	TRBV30	TGTGCTTCTCAGCCGGGATTTTACAATGAGCAGTTCTTC	CASQPGFYNEQFF
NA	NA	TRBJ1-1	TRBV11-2	TGTGCCAGCAGCTCGCAGGAGGACACTGAAGCTTTCTTT	CASSSQEDTEAFF
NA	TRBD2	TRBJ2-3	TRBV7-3	TGTGCCAGCACTCCAACTAGCGTACTCACAGATACGCAGTATTTT	CASTPTSVLTDTQYF
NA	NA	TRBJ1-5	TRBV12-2	TGTGCAAGTCGCTTCCTCACAGGGGAGGGCAATCAGCCCCAGCATTTT	CASRFLTGEGNQPQHF
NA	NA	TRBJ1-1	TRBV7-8	TGTGCCAGTATAAGGGGGACAAACACTGAAGCTTTCTTT	CASIRGTNTEAFF
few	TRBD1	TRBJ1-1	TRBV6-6	TGTGCCAGCAGTAACACAGGGGGACGGACTGAAGCTTTCTTT	CASSNTGGRTEAFF
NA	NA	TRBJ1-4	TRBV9	TGTGCCAGCAGCGTAGCCGGCAGGGGTAATGAAAAACTGTTTTTT	CASSVAGRGNEKLFF
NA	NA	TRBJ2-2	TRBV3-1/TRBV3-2	TGTGCCAGCAGCCAAGTCAGGACCGGGGAGCTGTTTTTT	CASSQVRTGELFF
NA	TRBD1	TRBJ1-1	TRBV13	TGTGCCAGCAGCCCCGACAGGGGGAACACTGAAGCTTTCTTT	CASSPDRGNTEAFF